The rows below give T cell receptor beta chains drawn from one sample of a study of blood T cell repertoires in COVID-19. Measured with immunoSEQ multiplex PCR; TCRdb has only the in-frame clones, and not every one. This table has over 70,000 clones, approximately 80% appearing once. Source material: peripheral blood. The receptors derive from a man aged 30-40 years with COVID-19, enrolled during active disease. Each CDR3 is given with its conserved first and last residue. The D gene is left open where the match is weak. The size field is filled for only some rows; it gives once, few, many or a size class.

cdr3_aa cdr3_nt clone_size v_call d_call j_call
CASRGTKNIQYF TGTGCCAGTAGGGGGACTAAAAACATTCAGTACTTC - TRBV19 - TRBJ2-4
CASSLRGGYTF TGTGCCAGCAGCTTAAGGGGTGGCTACACCTTC - TRBV7-9 - TRBJ1-2
CASRPDRPNGYTF TGTGCCAGCAGACCTGACAGGCCAAATGGCTACACCTTC - TRBV28 - TRBJ1-2
CASSLDEQHYGYTF TGTGCCAGCAGCTTAGATGAACAGCACTATGGCTACACCTTC - TRBV7-8 - TRBJ1-2
CASSLDRVGGYTF TGTGCCAGCAGCCTGGACAGGGTAGGTGGCTACACCTTC - TRBV7-9 TRBD1 TRBJ1-2
CASQVAGLANYGYTF TGTGCCAGCCAAGTTGCGGGACTGGCGAACTATGGCTACACCTTC - TRBV28 - TRBJ1-2
CASSHGRGGDTDTQYF TGTGCCAGCAGCCACGGTAGGGGGGGAGACACAGATACGCAGTATTTT - TRBV11-2 - TRBJ2-3
CAWAMGGALNNEQFF TGTGCCTGGGCTATGGGCGGGGCGTTAAACAATGAGCAGTTCTTC - TRBV30 - TRBJ2-1
CAWSPSSRAVDGYTF TGTGCCTGGAGCCCTTCCTCCAGGGCGGTGGATGGCTACACCTTC - TRBV30 - TRBJ1-2
CSVAGNSETQYF TGCAGCGTTGCAGGAAACTCGGAGACCCAGTACTTC - TRBV29-1 - TRBJ2-5
CASSRDRVGAEAFF TGTGCCAGCAGTCGGGACAGGGTGGGCGCTGAAGCTTTCTTT - TRBV28 TRBD1 TRBJ1-1
CATSRDGRQGGEQYF TGTGCCACCAGCAGAGATGGTAGACAGGGAGGCGAGCAGTACTTC - TRBV15 - TRBJ2-7
CASSRQQGGANEKLFF TGCGCCAGCAGCCGTCAACAGGGGGGGGCTAATGAAAAACTGTTTTTT - TRBV4-1 TRBD1 TRBJ1-4
CASSLLGQGGGTDTQYF TGTGCCAGCAGCTTACTCGGACAGGGCGGGGGCACAGATACGCAGTATTTT - TRBV7-3 TRBD1 TRBJ2-3
CASSPGRDSWFF TGTGCCAGCTCACCGGGTCGGGACAGTTGGTTCTTC few TRBV18 TRBD1 TRBJ2-1
CASSFQGADYNEQFF TGTGCCAGCAGCTTCCAGGGGGCTGACTACAATGAGCAGTTCTTC - TRBV5-5 TRBD1 TRBJ2-1
CASSQLRDRNNEQFF TGCGCCAGCAGCCAACTTCGGGACAGGAACAATGAGCAGTTCTTC once TRBV4-1 TRBD1 TRBJ2-1
CASSLGANSNIQYF TGTGCCAGCAGCTTAGGGGCGAACAGTAACATTCAGTACTTC - TRBV7-2 - TRBJ2-4
CASSLVLAGVGTDTQYF TGTGCCAGCAGCTTGGTTCTAGCGGGAGTGGGGACAGATACGCAGTATTTT - TRBV5-8 TRBD2 TRBJ2-3
CATSATDRVQETQYF TGTGCCACCAGTGCCACCGACAGGGTACAAGAGACCCAGTACTTC - TRBV24-1 TRBD1 TRBJ2-5
CASALQAGELFF TGTGCCAGCGCCCTTCAGGCCGGGGAGCTGTTTTTT - TRBV12-3/TRBV12-4 - TRBJ2-2
CASSPGQSSGNTIYF TGTGCCAGCAGCCCAGGACAGAGCTCTGGAAACACCATATATTTT - TRBV3-1/TRBV3-2 - TRBJ1-3
CASSPRLARSYEQYF TGTGCCAGCAGCCCTAGACTCGCTCGCTCCTACGAGCAGTACTTC - TRBV3-1/TRBV3-2 - TRBJ2-7
CASSPSSGKTGELFF TGTGCCAGCTCACCTTCCAGCGGGAAGACCGGGGAGCTGTTTTTT - TRBV18 TRBD2 TRBJ2-2
CSVGMQGRSTDTQYF TGCAGCGTTGGGATGCAGGGTAGGAGCACAGATACGCAGTATTTT - TRBV29-1 - TRBJ2-3
CASSLGQGRHEKLFF TGCGCCAGCAGCCTAGGACAGGGGAGACATGAAAAACTGTTTTTT few TRBV5-1 TRBD1 TRBJ1-4
CAISVERDNEQFF TGTGCCATCAGTGTAGAACGGGACAATGAGCAGTTCTTC - TRBV10-3 - TRBJ2-1
CASSSNPRTGGHGYTF TGTGCCAGCAGTTCCAACCCAAGGACAGGGGGCCATGGCTACACCTTC - TRBV27 TRBD1 TRBJ1-2
CATSVRGISYNEQFF TGTGCCACCAGTGTGCGGGGAATCTCCTACAATGAGCAGTTCTTC - TRBV24-1 - TRBJ2-1
CASSPGLAGADTQYF TGTGCCAGCAGCCCCGGACTAGCGGGAGCTGATACGCAGTATTTT few TRBV7-9 TRBD2 TRBJ2-3
CASRGRITEAFF TGTGCCAGCAGGGGGCGCATCACTGAAGCTTTCTTT - TRBV7-2 - TRBJ1-1
CASSVEITTDTQYF TGTGCCAGCAGCGTCGAGATAACCACAGATACGCAGTATTTT - TRBV9 - TRBJ2-3
CASSFHRATYEQYF TGTGCCAGCAGCTTCCACAGGGCCACCTACGAGCAGTACTTC - TRBV11-2 - TRBJ2-7
CAISDVVAGGAGETQYF TGTGCCATCAGTGATGTCGTCGCAGGGGGCGCGGGAGAGACCCAGTACTTC - TRBV10-3 TRBD1 TRBJ2-5
CASSEGESGANVLTF TGTGCCAGCAGTGAAGGGGAATCTGGGGCCAACGTCCTGACTTTC - TRBV6-4 - TRBJ2-6
CASSPLYETGVYEQYF TGTGCCAGCTCACCACTCTACGAGACAGGGGTCTACGAGCAGTACTTC - TRBV18 TRBD1 TRBJ2-7
CASSPTGGRFGTEAFF TGTGCCAGCAGCCCCACAGGGGGCCGTTTTGGCACTGAAGCTTTCTTT once TRBV3-1/TRBV3-2 TRBD1 TRBJ1-1
CASSERGSEGTEAFF TGTGCCAGCAGTGAGAGGGGGTCGGAAGGGACTGAAGCTTTCTTT - TRBV2 - TRBJ1-1
CAISVVRTGGGDSPLHF TGTGCCATCAGTGTAGTAAGGACGGGAGGGGGGGATTCACCCCTCCACTTT - TRBV10-3 - TRBJ1-6
CASSTGTGTNGYTF TGTGCCAGCAGTACAGGGACAGGGACAAATGGCTACACCTTC - TRBV6-5 TRBD1 TRBJ1-2
CASSPPLGDGYTF TGTGCCAGCAGCCCCCCGCTGGGAGATGGCTACACCTTC - TRBV11-2 - TRBJ1-2
CASSLDRLAGEQYF TGTGCCAGCAGCTTAGACAGACTAGCGGGCGAGCAGTACTTC - TRBV7-2 TRBD2 TRBJ2-7
CASSPPLAGGQETQYF TGTGCCAGCTCACCACCCCTAGCGGGAGGTCAAGAGACCCAGTACTTC - TRBV18 TRBD2 TRBJ2-5
CASSRGLGSHEQYF TGCGCCAGCAGCCGGGGACTAGGGTCCCACGAGCAGTACTTC - TRBV4-1 TRBD2 TRBJ2-7
CASSFGGVSYEQYF TGTGCCAGCAGCTTTGGCGGGGTCTCCTACGAGCAGTACTTC - TRBV5-5 - TRBJ2-7
CAWSVQGTGELFF TGTGCCTGGAGTGTACAGGGTACCGGGGAGCTGTTTTTT few TRBV30 - TRBJ2-2
CASSLVEGAGGYTF TGTGCCAGCAGCTTGGTAGAAGGGGCTGGGGGCTACACCTTC - TRBV5-4 - TRBJ1-2